This T cell receptor beta chain was identified during a study of blood T cell repertoires in COVID-19. Profiled with immunoSEQ multiplex PCR; TCRdb holds only in-frame clones, not every one. The table shows about 230,000 clones, with under 90% occurring only once. V was pared by 0 bases and J by 4 bases, with 8 bases between. Germline CDR1 SGHNT, CDR2 YYREEE (reference sequence). The CDR3 is 13 amino acids. This clone was seen just once. The V call is TRBV5-4, the J call TRBJ2-7, with a possible D match to TRBD1 (5 bases). This TCR came from a woman aged 30 to 39 with acute COVID-19. Source material: PBMCs or T cells enriched from blood (not recorded which). The CDR3 loop is CASSLDRLYEQYF. CDR3 bases: TGTGCCAGCAGCTTGGACAGGCTATACGAGCAGTACTTC.